One and the same sample provided the 20 T cell receptor beta chains below, sequenced in a study of cytomegalovirus exposure and HLA in healthy donors. The PCR used 60 Vbeta and 13 Jbeta primers. The method was immunoSEQ multiplex PCR; TCRdb's version includes in-frame clones alone and lacks a portion of them. The data contain under 200,000 clones, about 70% of them seen just once; the ten biggest clones take up over 1.5%. Specimen: PBMCs. These receptors were obtained from a woman aged 25-40 years in good health and CMV-seronegative.

The chain employs TRBV30 and TRBJ1-4; TRBD1 aligns across 10 bases. Germline assignment: CDR1 GTSNPN and CDR2 SVGIG (reference sequence). This CDR3 is 17 amino acids long. The trim removed 2 bases at V and 4 bases at J, leaving 10 bases unmatched. The CDR3 loop reads CAWSRSRDRGINEKLFF. DNA for the CDR3: TGTGCCTGGAGTAGGTCCCGGGACAGGGGAATTAATGAAAAACTGTTTTTT.

The chain has TRBV7-8 and TRBJ1-1; D possibly corresponds to TRBD1 (5 bases). Germline V gives CDR1 SGHVS, CDR2 FQNEAQ. The CDR3 extends over 16 amino acids. V was trimmed by 2 bases and J by 4 bases, leaving 17 bases between them. The CDR3 DNA reads TGTGCCAGCAGCTTATCTGGGGGGGTTCTGGGCACTGAAGCTTTCTTT. Translated: CASSLSGGVLGTEAFF.

In DNA, the CDR3 is TGTGCCAGCAGCAAACAGACAGAGTCTTATGGCTACACCTTC. Translating gives CASSKQTESYGYTF. The rearrangement uses TRBV7-2 and TRBJ1-2; perhaps TRBD1 as D (5 bases). The CDR3 runs 14 residues. Between the trimmed V and J ends, which lost 5 bases and 5 bases, there was a span of 15 bases. Germline V gives CDR1 SGHTA, CDR2 FQGNSA.

The rearrangement links TRBV5-1 to TRBJ1-3; D may be TRBD1 (6 bases). Germline V gene data show CDR1 as SGHRS and CDR2 as YFSETQ. Between the trimmed V and J ends, which lost 1 base and 3 bases, there was a span of 14 bases. The CDR3 has 16 amino acids. The CDR3 loop reads CASSLTGPSFGNTIYF. The CDR3 DNA reads as TGCGCCAGCAGCTTGACAGGGCCGTCGTTTGGAAACACCATATATTTT.

The chain's CDR3 is CASSYSRAIAKNIQYF. CDR3 coding DNA: TGTGCCAGCAGCTACTCGAGAGCTATAGCCAAAAACATTCAGTACTTC. The chain links TRBV11-2 to TRBJ2-4; D not resolved. This CDR3 is built from 16 residues. Germline values: CDR1 SGHAT, CDR2 FQNNGV. V lost 4 bases to trimming and J lost 0 bases, with 13 bases between them.

V and J are TRBV6-5 and TRBJ2-2; a possible D gene is TRBD1 (6 bases). CDR3 size: 14 residues. V lost 7 bases, J lost 3 bases, and 12 bases lay in between. Per germline, CDR1 MNHEY and CDR2 SVGAGI. The CDR3 DNA reads TGTGCCAGCACCCAGAGGGGGTACACCGGGGAGCTGTTTTTT. This encodes CASTQRGYTGELFF.

The V and J genes are TRBV4-2 and TRBJ2-7, with TRBD2 matching over 7 bases. The CDR3 has 13 amino acids. Germline assignment: CDR1 LGHNA and CDR2 YNFKEQ. The V segment lost 4 bases and the J segment 2 bases; nucleotides outside the gene matches: 2. CDR3 amino acids: CASSRGTTYEQYF. The DNA for the CDR3 is TGTGCCAGCAGCCGGGGGACTACCTACGAGCAGTACTTC.

This chain joins TRBV25-1 and TRBJ2-1; 9 nucleotides match TRBD1. Germline V gives CDR1 MGHDK, CDR2 SYGVNS. The CDR3 has 16 amino acids. Trimming cost V 2 bases and J 5 bases; bases outside gene matches: 7. In DNA form, the CDR3 reads TGTGCCAGCAGTGAAAAGTGGGACAGGGTCCACAATGAGCAGTTCTTC. Protein sequence: CASSEKWDRVHNEQFF. The complete variable domain, with remaining parts taken from reference TRBV25-1 and TRBJ2-1, reads EADIYQTPRYLVIGTGKKITLECSQTMGHDKMYWYQQDPGMELHLIHYSYGVNSTEKGDLSSESTVSRIRTEHFPLTLESARPSHTSQYLCASSEKWDRVHNEQFFGPGTRLTVL.

The J gene is TRBJ1-1, the V gene TRBV2, with D perhaps TRBD1 (6 bases). Germline CDR1 is SNHLY and CDR2 is FYNNEI. V was cut by 6 bases and J by 0 bases, with 8 bases left in between. The CDR3 runs to 13 residues. The CDR3 coding sequence is TGTGCCAGCAGAAGGGACATGAACACTGAAGCTTTCTTT. Its protein is CASRRDMNTEAFF.

This clone came up once. The chain links TRBV11-2 to TRBJ1-5; D might be TRBD1 (5 bases). The CDR3 covers 13 residues. Trimming cost V 5 bases and J 7 bases, with 12 bases left between them. CDR1 and CDR2 (germline): SGHAT, FQNNGV. The CDR3 loop reads CASSQSGYQPQHF. The CDR3 nucleotides are TGTGCCAGCAGCCAATCAGGGTACCAGCCCCAGCATTTT.

The V and J genes are TRBV28 and TRBJ1-6, with D hard to call. Germline values: CDR1 MDHEN, CDR2 SYDVKM. Trimming shortened V by 7 bases and J by 7 bases, and 5 bases separated the two germline ends. The CDR3 is 11 residues long. The CDR3 loop is CASTPNSPLHF. The CDR3 region has the DNA TGTGCCAGCACCCCAAATTCACCCCTCCACTTT.

The J gene is TRBJ2-7, the V gene TRBV29-1; TRBD1 matches 7 bases. J lost 3 bases, V lost 6 bases, and 2 bases had no gene match. Germline lookup yields CDR1 SQVTM and CDR2 ANQGSEA. The CDR3 extends over 11 amino acids. In DNA form, the CDR3 reads TGCAGCGTGAGGGACAGCTACGAGCAGTACTTC. Protein sequence: CSVRDSYEQYF.

The chain employs TRBV4-2 and TRBJ2-7; possible D gene TRBD2, 5 bases. CDR1 and CDR2 (germline): LGHNA, YNFKEQ. V lost 0 bases and J lost 7, with 10 bases in between. The CDR3 sequence is 13 residues long. The CDR3 nucleotides are TGTGCCAGCAGCCAAGATTTGGGGAGAGAGCAGTACTTC. It encodes CASSQDLGREQYF.

CDR3 sequence: CASSEQGLGSPLHF. The CDR3 DNA is TGTGCCAGCAGTGAACAGGGGTTAGGGTCACCCCTCCACTTT. The J gene is TRBJ1-6, the V gene TRBV6-1; possible D gene TRBD1, 6 bases. The V end lost 2 bases, the J end lost 10 bases, and 12 bases lay between the germline ends. Germline V gives CDR1 MNHNS, CDR2 SASEGT. The CDR3 is made up of 14 amino acids.

J is TRBJ2-7 and V is TRBV2; 14 bases are shared with TRBD2. V dropped 6 bases and J dropped 3; count of bases not matched to a gene: 16. Germline loops: CDR1 SNHLY, CDR2 FYNNEI. The CDR3 has 19 residues. The CDR3 spells CASRQPGTSGRLRNYEQYF. The CDR3 DNA reads as TGTGCCAGCAGACAACCCGGGACTAGCGGGAGATTGAGGAACTACGAGCAGTACTTC.

This rearrangement joins TRBV2 to TRBJ2-1; no clear D gene. Germline V gene lookup returns CDR1 SNHLY and CDR2 FYNNEI. This CDR3 has 13 residues. Trimming cost V 2 bases and J 6 bases, with 8 bases left between them. The CDR3 bases are TGTGCCAGCAGTGAACTACCAATCAATGAGCAGTTCTTC. The encoded protein is CASSELPINEQFF.

V usage is TRBV7-3 and J usage is TRBJ2-4; the D gene is possibly TRBD2 (6 bases). The V and J ends lost 0 bases and 0 bases respectively, with 6 bases between them. The CDR3 consists of 15 residues. Per the germline V gene, CDR1 is SGHTA and CDR2 is FQGTGA. CDR3 nucleotide sequence: TGTGCCAGCAGCTTAACAGCGGGAGCCAAAAACATTCAGTACTTC. It yields the protein CASSLTAGAKNIQYF.

The chain has TRBV7-2 and TRBJ2-7, with D unclear. V shed 5 bases and J shed 6 bases, with 17 bases lying between them. The CDR3 is made up of 14 amino acids. The germline V gene encodes CDR1 SGHTA and CDR2 FQGNSA. The DNA of the CDR3 is TGTGCCAGCAGCCGTTTCAGTGGTCTTGGCGAGCAGTACTTC. Its protein product is CASSRFSGLGEQYF.

This clone was detected once. The chain recombines TRBV7-8 with TRBJ2-5; 9 nucleotides line up with TRBD1. Trimming at V came to 3 bases and at J to 5 bases, leaving 4 bases not matched to a gene. The CDR3 has 14 residues. CDR1 is SGHVS and CDR2 is FQNEAQ in the germline V gene. CDR3 protein: CASSLDRGFETQYF. DNA of the CDR3: TGTGCCAGCAGCTTGGACAGGGGTTTTGAGACCCAGTACTTC.

The chain carries TRBV6-1 and TRBJ1-1, with TRBD1 identical over 8 bases. The CDR3 is 15 residues long. Germline trimming cut 1 base from V and 4 bases from J; bases unmatched to any gene: 5. Germline V lookup: CDR1 MNHNS, CDR2 SASEGT. The CDR3 reads CASSEGTGSFTEAFF. The CDR3 region has the DNA TGTGCCAGCAGTGAAGGGACAGGGAGTTTCACTGAAGCTTTCTTT.